This T cell receptor beta chain was identified during a study of blood T cell repertoires in COVID-19 (dated by TCRdb to 2018 to 2021). Background on the whole study: Samples from collaborators originated in the United States, Italy and Spain and spanned both the acute and convalescent phases of COVID-19. The repertoires were released in a freely available public database intended as a resource for research on the immune response to SARS-CoV-2. HLA class I and class II types, where available, came from metadata supplied by the sample provider rather than from assay-based typing. The material from the prospective study consisted of cDNA or gDNA derived from T cells, B-cell-depleted T cells, or PBMCs. Nearly every sample came with metadata listing a de-identified subject ID, COVID-19 status, age in years and sex. The dataset comprised deeply sampled blood TCRbeta repertoires from subjects exposed to, actively infected with, or recovered from COVID-19. Samples came from the ongoing ImmuneRACE study (first 160 participants) plus 1,254 subjects from 6 global collaborators.

In Seattle, one collaborating source enrolled patients while the infection was active and tracked those patients longitudinally over the course of disease. Each collaborating institution followed its own protocols to collect whole blood in K2EDTA tubes. For TCRbeta analysis, collaborator samples were shipped as frozen whole blood, as isolated PBMCs, or as DNA extracted from either sample type. This clone was detected once. The antigen it binds to is not known. Base qualities were left out, and no much larger clone turns up one base away. TCRbeta CDR3 regions were amplified from genomic DNA using the immunoSEQ Assay, a bias-controlled multiplex PCR. In the paper's pipeline: The number of nucleated cells in each sample was estimated by amplification of reference gene primers within the assay. To quantify the absolute abundance of each unique TCRbeta CDR3 rearrangement, sequence reads were collapsed and filtered. Productive Simpson clonality was computed per sample as the square root of Simpson's diversity index over productive rearrangements. This immuneACCESS table, as held by TCRdb, lists in-frame sequences with V and J called but not all clones. Of the missing ones, under half trace to an unresolved V gene in checked studies; the others have no known cause. The V and J calls and clone size are taken from that table; D and trimming were inferred from the DNA. The table for this sample lists fewer than 400,000 clones; 85% to 90% of them were counted only once. About 2% of the sample is in the top ten clones.

Points the paper makes about the study in general: The amount of clinical and demographic metadata varied by source and participant and was provided uncurated.

The germline V gene (reference sequence) yields SGHKS for CDR1 and YYEKEE for CDR2. Trimming at the junction amounts to 1 base on V and 1 base on J, and the germline ends lie 15 bases apart. Counted from cysteine to phenylalanine, this CDR3 has 16 amino acids. CDR3 DNA is the only sequence kept; it has 48 bases, read in frame from the first base. The sample comprised peripheral blood. The TCR was taken from a woman aged 30 to 39 with COVID-19, enrolled during active disease. Here the chain combines TRBV5-5 and TRBJ2-7, and perhaps TRBD1 as D gene, on 5 matching bases. The CDR3 region: CASSLSEWGGSYEQYF. The nucleotide sequence reads TGTGCCAGCAGCTTGTCCGAGTGGGGCGGTTCCTACGAGCAGTACTTC.